Below, 29 T cell receptor beta chains from the same sample are listed, as sequenced in a study of identical twins. TCRdb used MiXCR to reprocess the 5' RACE reads, holding one entry per CDR3 protein. Altogether about 190,000 distinct CDR3 sequences are present, approximately 15% being singletons, with the ten largest covering 35% to 45%. These data are also associated with another study on T cells expressing NK-cell markers.

The specimen sequenced was CD8+ T cells sorted from blood. Source of these receptors: a woman under 30 in good health.

The chain employs TRBV3-1 and TRBJ2-7; TRBD2 is a possible D gene (5 bases). Germline CDR1 LGHDT, CDR2 YNNKEL (reference sequence). V lost 1 base and J 2 bases, leaving 12 bases between the germline ends. This CDR3 is 15 amino acids long. CDR3 protein: CASSQASGFPYEQYF. CDR3 sequence (DNA): TGTGCCAGCAGCCAAGCTTCGGGGTTCCCCTACGAGCAGTACTTC.

This clonotype appeared once. The chain uses TRBV3-1 and TRBJ2-5; 7 nucleotides agree with TRBD2. The germline V gene has CDR1 LGHDT and CDR2 YNNKEL (reference sequence). The trim removed 1 base at V and 4 bases at J, leaving 6 bases unmatched. The CDR3 is 15 amino acids. CDR3 sequence reads: CASSQGIGGIETQYF. DNA of the CDR3: TGTGCCAGCAGCCAAGGGATCGGGGGGATAGAGACCCAGTACTTC.

This clonotype occurred a few times. The V and J genes are TRBV4-1 and TRBJ2-1; 9 bases agree with TRBD1. J was trimmed by 6 bases and V by 3 bases; bases with no gene match: 3. In germline, CDR1 is MGHRA, CDR2 YSYEKL. The CDR3 totals 14 residues. DNA for the CDR3: TGCGCCAGCAGCCAGGGACAGGGAGTCAATGAGCAGTTCTTC. This gives the protein CASSQGQGVNEQFF.

A few counts support this clonotype. The chain joins TRBV20-1 to TRBJ2-1; no firm D call. V was shortened by 1 base and J by 4 bases, with 11 bases between the two germline ends. The CDR3 spans 14 residues. Germline CDR1 DFQATT, CDR2 SNEGSKA (reference sequence). The CDR3 loop is CSARGVPGYNEQFF. The DNA for the CDR3 is TGCAGTGCTAGAGGGGTCCCTGGGTACAATGAGCAGTTCTTC.

This clonotype was seen only a few times. The J gene is TRBJ2-1, the V gene TRBV3-1, with a possible D match to TRBD2 (6 bases). The V end was cut by 0 bases, the J end by 1 base, with 13 bases between. Germline lookup yields CDR1 LGHDT and CDR2 YNNKEL (reference sequence). The CDR3 has 17 amino acids. In DNA form, the CDR3 reads TGTGCCAGCAGCCAAGATCGGGACTCAACATCCTACAATGAGCAGTTCTTC. Amino acids: CASSQDRDSTSYNEQFF.

This clonotype occurred a few times. This chain links TRBV6-1 with TRBJ2-3, with TRBD2 matching over 11 bases. The CDR3 consists of 16 residues. Germline CDR1 and CDR2: MNHNS and SASEGT. Unmatched junction bases numbered 10, after V lost 5 bases and J lost 6 bases. The CDR3: CASSLYSGRASDTQYF. CDR3 DNA sequence: TGTGCCAGCAGTCTCTATAGCGGGAGGGCCTCGGATACGCAGTATTTT.

The chain uses TRBV7-9 and TRBJ1-1; 8 bases agree with TRBD1. This CDR3 has 13 residues. Germline CDR1 reads SEHNR; CDR2 reads FQNEAQ (reference sequence). V lost 2 bases, J lost 8 bases, and 4 bases stayed unmatched. The CDR3 loop is CASSLIWDREAFF. Here the CDR3 DNA reads TGTGCCAGCAGCTTAATTTGGGACAGGGAAGCTTTCTTT.

CDR3: CASSYVVGRYQPQHF. CDR3 sequence (DNA): TGTGCCAGCAGTTACGTGGTTGGGCGGTATCAGCCCCAGCATTTT. The chain has TRBV6-2 or TRBV6-3 and TRBJ1-5; D not certain. The germline V gene has CDR1 MNHEY and CDR2 SVGEGT. This CDR3 is 15 amino acids long. V was cut by 2 bases and J by 5 bases, with 13 bases left in between.

This clonotype was seen only a few times. The chain carries TRBV29-1 and TRBJ2-5; 9 bases map to TRBD1. This CDR3 contains 12 residues. Germline assignment: CDR1 SQVTM and CDR2 ANQGSEA. V lost 3 bases and J lost 5; bases outside the gene matches: 1. The CDR3 region is CSVDGQGETQYF. CDR3 DNA sequence: TGCAGCGTTGATGGACAGGGGGAGACCCAGTACTTC.

The chain is built from TRBV5-1 and TRBJ1-1, with D unclear. Germline V lookup: CDR1 SGHRS, CDR2 YFSETQ. Deletions cut 1 base from V and 6 bases from J, with 4 bases between. The CDR3 loop spans 11 amino acids. CDR3 residues: CASSLFSEAFF. The CDR3 bases are TGCGCCAGCAGCTTGTTTTCTGAAGCTTTCTTT. Looking up the rest from reference TRBV5-1 and TRBJ1-1 gives the full variable domain: KAGVTQTPRYLIKTRGQQVTLSCSPISGHRSVSWYQQTPGQGLQFLFEYFSETQRNKGNFPGRFSGRQFSNSRSEMNVSTLELGDSALYLCASSLFSEAFFGQGTRLTVV.

This chain links TRBV7-2 with TRBJ2-1, with 9 positions matching TRBD2. Unmatched junction bases numbered 6, after V lost 3 bases and J lost 9 bases. The CDR3 is 14 residues long. From germline, CDR1 is SGHTA and CDR2 FQGNSA. The CDR3: CASSFGTSIIEQFF. In DNA, the CDR3 is TGTGCCAGCAGCTTCGGGACTAGCATTATTGAGCAGTTCTTC.

V gene TRBV27 combines with J gene TRBJ2-3, with TRBD2 matching 13 bases. V was pared by 5 bases and J by 6 bases, with 5 bases of the junction left unmatched. The CDR3 sequence is 15 residues long. Germline CDR1 and CDR2: MNHEY and SMNVEV (reference sequence). The CDR3 DNA follows: TGTGCCAGCAGTAGGGGACTAGCGGGGCTGGATACGCAGTATTTT. Amino acid sequence: CASSRGLAGLDTQYF.

The chain has TRBV5-3 and TRBJ2-7; tentative D call: TRBD2 (6 bases). TRBV5-3 is an ORF, and what it does is uncertain. V was pared by 9 bases and J by 3 bases, with 19 bases between. The CDR3 is 14 residues long. In DNA form, the CDR3 reads TGTGCCATGGGCCCCGGGTTGGGGGGCTACGAGCAGTACTTC. It translates to CAMGPGLGGYEQYF.

V gene TRBV6-2 or TRBV6-3 combines with J gene TRBJ2-7; D is possibly TRBD2 (6 bases). The CDR3 contains 16 residues. V lost 3 bases, J lost 1 base, and 16 bases lay in between. CDR1 is MNHEY, CDR2 SVGEGT, per germline. CDR3 DNA: TGTGCCAGCAGTTATCTCCGGAGCGGGTGGTCCTACGAGCAGTACTTC. Protein product: CASSYLRSGWSYEQYF.

The genes are TRBV2 and TRBJ1-1; no clear D. This CDR3 has 13 amino acids. Germline V gives CDR1 SNHLY, CDR2 FYNNEI. V was cut by 6 bases and J by 5 bases, with 13 bases left in between. DNA for the CDR3: TGTGCCAGCAGGTCCCCGGGTGGGACTGAAGCTTTCTTT. Translation gives CASRSPGGTEAFF.

The chain is built from TRBV11-1 and TRBJ2-5; perhaps TRBD2 as D (6 bases). Germline values: CDR1 SGHAT, CDR2 FQDESV (reference sequence). V shed 4 bases and J shed 5 bases, with 26 bases lying between them. The length of the CDR3 is 18 residues. The CDR3 reads CASSSPLASVPGWETQYF. As DNA, the CDR3 is TGTGCCAGCAGCTCCCCGTTGGCTAGCGTTCCAGGGTGGGAGACCCAGTACTTC. Together with reference TRBV11-1 and TRBJ2-5, the CDR3 gives the full variable domain: EAEVAQSPRYKITEKSQAVAFWCDPISGHATLYWYRQILGQGPELLVQFQDESVVDDSQLPKDRFSAERLKGVDSTLKIQPAELGDSAMYLCASSSPLASVPGWETQYFGPGTRLLVL.

This chain joins TRBV27 and TRBJ2-2; the D call may be TRBD1 or TRBD2 (5 bases each). The CDR3 consists of 15 residues. Looked up from germline, CDR1 is MNHEY and CDR2 is SMNVEV (reference sequence). V was pared by 2 bases and J by 0 bases, with 7 bases between. The CDR3 DNA follows: TGTGCCAGCAGTTTAAGGGGACCGAACACCGGGGAGCTGTTTTTT. Residues: CASSLRGPNTGELFF.

The chain recombines TRBV12-5 with TRBJ2-5; no definite D call. The CDR3 runs 11 residues. The V end lost 5 bases, the J end lost 4 bases, and 5 bases lay between the germline ends. The germline V gene encodes CDR1 LGHNT and CDR2 FRNRAP. The CDR3 sequence: CASGPGETQYF. In nucleotides, the CDR3 is TGTGCTAGTGGTCCGGGAGAGACCCAGTACTTC.

This clonotype came up a few times. The chain uses TRBV7-6 and TRBJ2-2; D possibly matches TRBD1 or TRBD2 (5 bases each). The CDR3 is 16 residues long. V was cut by 0 bases and J by 1 base, with 9 bases left in between. The germline V gene encodes CDR1 SGHVS and CDR2 FNYEAQ. The CDR3 reads CASSLAWDENTGELFF. The CDR3 DNA reads TGTGCCAGCAGCTTAGCGTGGGACGAGAACACCGGGGAGCTGTTTTTT. Using reference TRBV7-6 and TRBJ2-2 for the parts outside the CDR3, the full variable domain is GAGVSQSPRYKVTKRGQDVALRCDPISGHVSLYWYRQALGQGPEFLTYFNYEAQQDKSGLPNDRFSAERPEGSISTLTIQRTEQRDSAMYRCASSLAWDENTGELFFGEGSRLTVL.

This clonotype was found a few times. The V and J genes are TRBV27 and TRBJ2-1; 9 positions match TRBD2. After removal of 5 bases from V and 4 bases from J, the junction contained 6 bases not matched to a gene. Germline V CDR1 and CDR2: MNHEY, SMNVEV (reference sequence). CDR3 size: 15 residues. The CDR3 sequence: CASSSSGSNYNEQFF. In DNA, the CDR3 is TGTGCCAGCAGTAGTAGCGGGAGTAATTACAATGAGCAGTTCTTC.

The gene calls are TRBV5-4 and TRBJ2-3, with D perhaps given as TRBD1 or TRBD2 (5 bases each). V gave up 4 bases and J gave up 1 base, with 16 bases separating them. CDR3 length: 16 amino acids. CDR1 is SGHNT and CDR2 is YYREEE in the germline V gene (reference sequence). The CDR3 is CASSLGAARGTDTQYF. The CDR3 bases are TGTGCCAGCAGCCTAGGGGCGGCGCGGGGCACAGATACGCAGTATTTT.

This sequence joins TRBV20-1 and TRBJ2-7, with 13 bases lining up with TRBD2. V was pared by 5 bases and J by 6 bases, with 10 bases of the junction left unmatched. Germline CDR1 and CDR2: DFQATT and SNEGSKA (reference sequence). This CDR3 region has 15 residues. The CDR3 protein is CSAGVLAGGHSEQYF. CDR3 bases: TGCAGTGCTGGGGTACTAGCGGGGGGGCATAGCGAGCAGTACTTC.

J is TRBJ2-5 and V is TRBV6-4; 9 nucleotides match TRBD2. CDR3 length equals 15 residues. CDR1 and CDR2 from the germline V gene are MRHNA and SNTAGT. V lost 3 bases, J lost 5 bases, and 7 bases stayed unmatched. CDR3 coding DNA: TGTGCCAGCAGTGAAGGTAGCGGGAGTGGGGAGACCCAGTACTTC. Residues: CASSEGSGSGETQYF.

This clonotype came up a few times. CDR3 loop: CSATPAAARDEKLFF. In nucleotides, the CDR3 is TGCAGTGCTACCCCGGCGGCGGCGAGGGATGAAAAACTGTTTTTT. This rearrangement joins TRBV20-1 to TRBJ1-4; D gene ambiguous. The CDR3 runs to 15 residues. Trimming removed 4 bases from V and 6 bases from J, with 18 bases in between. Germline values: CDR1 DFQATT, CDR2 SNEGSKA (reference sequence).

This clonotype has more than one count but fewer than ten. The rearrangement joins TRBV9 to TRBJ2-5, with D uncertain. CDR1 is SGDLS, CDR2 YYNGEE, per germline. The CDR3 is made up of 15 amino acids. V was cut by 0 bases and J by 1 base, with 10 bases left in between. CDR3 protein: CASSVVGEVQETQYF. CDR3 sequence (DNA): TGTGCCAGCAGCGTAGTGGGCGAGGTCCAAGAGACCCAGTACTTC.

This clonotype has just a few counts. The V call is TRBV20-1, the J call TRBJ2-1; 10 bases line up with TRBD2. The CDR3 length is 16 residues. The germline V gene has CDR1 DFQATT and CDR2 SNEGSKA (reference sequence). J lost 6 bases, V lost 5 bases, and 13 bases had no gene match. CDR3 residues: CSASRWERGGSNEQFF. The CDR3 nucleotides are TGCAGTGCTTCCCGCTGGGAGCGGGGGGGCTCCAATGAGCAGTTCTTC.

The genes are TRBV5-1 and TRBJ2-5, with D uncertain. V was pared by 5 bases and J by 0 bases, with 11 bases between. Germline V gives CDR1 SGHRS, CDR2 YFSETQ. The CDR3 is 14 amino acids. The CDR3 spells CASRRWADQETQYF. CDR3 DNA: TGCGCCAGCAGGCGGTGGGCCGACCAAGAGACCCAGTACTTC.

V and J are TRBV27 and TRBJ2-2; 7 nucleotides line up with TRBD2. Losses at the gene ends were 0 bases for V and 1 base for J; bases not matched to a gene: 5. The CDR3 is 17 residues long. Germline values: CDR1 MNHEY, CDR2 SMNVEV (reference sequence). This chain's CDR3 is CASSLSRASGNTGELFF. In DNA, the CDR3 is TGTGCCAGCAGTTTATCCCGGGCTAGCGGGAACACCGGGGAGCTGTTTTTT.

This clonotype was counted only a few times. This sequence joins TRBV5-1 and TRBJ2-1; D perhaps matches TRBD2 (5 bases). Germline V gene sequence: CDR1 SGHRS, CDR2 YFSETQ. Trimming stripped 7 bases from V and 6 bases from J, with 17 bases between. The CDR3 has 14 residues. The CDR3 here is CASSGVPRFNEQFF. CDR3 in DNA: TGCGCCAGCTCCGGGGTCCCTAGGTTCAATGAGCAGTTCTTC.